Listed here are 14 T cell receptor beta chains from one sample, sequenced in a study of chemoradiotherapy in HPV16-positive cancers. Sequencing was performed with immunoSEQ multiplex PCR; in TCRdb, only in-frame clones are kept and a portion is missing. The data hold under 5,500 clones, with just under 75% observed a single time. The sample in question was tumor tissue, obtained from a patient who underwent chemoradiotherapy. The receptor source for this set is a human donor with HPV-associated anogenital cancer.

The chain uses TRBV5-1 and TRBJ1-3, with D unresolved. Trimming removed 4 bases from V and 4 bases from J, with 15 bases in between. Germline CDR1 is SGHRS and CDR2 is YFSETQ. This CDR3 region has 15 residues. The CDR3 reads CASSDRASLGNTIYF. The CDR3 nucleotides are TGCGCCAGCAGCGATCGAGCCTCCCTGGGAAACACCATATATTTT.

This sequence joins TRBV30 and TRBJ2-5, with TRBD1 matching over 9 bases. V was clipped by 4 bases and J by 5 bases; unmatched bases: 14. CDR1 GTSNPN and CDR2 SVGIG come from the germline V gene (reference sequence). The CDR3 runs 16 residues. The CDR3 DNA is TGTGCCTGGACCGACCGGGACAGGGTCCGCGGGGAGACCCAGTACTTC. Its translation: CAWTDRDRVRGETQYF.

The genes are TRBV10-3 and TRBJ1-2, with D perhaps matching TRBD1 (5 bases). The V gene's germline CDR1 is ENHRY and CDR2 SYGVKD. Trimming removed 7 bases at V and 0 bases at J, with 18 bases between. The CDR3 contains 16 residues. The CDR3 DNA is TGTGCCATCATGGGAGACAGCTCGCTAGCTAACTATGGCTACACCTTC. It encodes CAIMGDSSLANYGYTF.

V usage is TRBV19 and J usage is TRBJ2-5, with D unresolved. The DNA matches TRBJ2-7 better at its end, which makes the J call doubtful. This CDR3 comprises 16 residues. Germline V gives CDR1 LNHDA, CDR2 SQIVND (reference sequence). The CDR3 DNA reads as TGTGCCAGTAGTATAGGTGTGGGCAGCGTGACCTACGAGCAGTACTTC. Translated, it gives CASSIGVGSVTYEQYF.

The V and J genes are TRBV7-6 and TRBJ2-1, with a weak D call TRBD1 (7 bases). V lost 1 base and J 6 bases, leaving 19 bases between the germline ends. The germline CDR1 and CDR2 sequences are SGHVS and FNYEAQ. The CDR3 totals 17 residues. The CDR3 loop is CASSLEGVPGGFNEQFF. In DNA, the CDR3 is TGTGCCAGCAGCTTAGAGGGAGTACCAGGGGGGTTCAATGAGCAGTTCTTC. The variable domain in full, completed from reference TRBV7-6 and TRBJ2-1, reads GAGVSQSPRYKVTKRGQDVALRCDPISGHVSLYWYRQALGQGPEFLTYFNYEAQQDKSGLPNDRFSAERPEGSISTLTIQRTEQRDSAMYRCASSLEGVPGGFNEQFFGPGTRLTVL.

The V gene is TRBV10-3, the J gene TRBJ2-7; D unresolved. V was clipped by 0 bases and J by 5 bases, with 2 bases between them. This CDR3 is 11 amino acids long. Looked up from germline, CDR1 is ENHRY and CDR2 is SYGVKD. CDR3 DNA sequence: TGTGCCATCAGTGAGTCTAACGAGCAGTACTTC. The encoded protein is CAISESNEQYF.

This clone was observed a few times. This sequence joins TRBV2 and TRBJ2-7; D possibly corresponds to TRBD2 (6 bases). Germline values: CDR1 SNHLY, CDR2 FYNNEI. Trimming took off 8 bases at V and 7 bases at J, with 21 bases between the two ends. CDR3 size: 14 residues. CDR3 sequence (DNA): TGTGCCAGCGCAGGTGCTAGCGTCATAGGGGAGCAGTACTTC. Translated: CASAGASVIGEQYF.

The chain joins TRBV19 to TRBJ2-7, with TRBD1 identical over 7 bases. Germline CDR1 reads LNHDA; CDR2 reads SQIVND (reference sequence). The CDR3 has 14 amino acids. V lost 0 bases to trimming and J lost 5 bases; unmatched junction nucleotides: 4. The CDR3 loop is CASSIDRGSNEQYF. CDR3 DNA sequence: TGTGCCAGTAGTATAGACAGGGGGAGCAACGAGCAGTACTTC.

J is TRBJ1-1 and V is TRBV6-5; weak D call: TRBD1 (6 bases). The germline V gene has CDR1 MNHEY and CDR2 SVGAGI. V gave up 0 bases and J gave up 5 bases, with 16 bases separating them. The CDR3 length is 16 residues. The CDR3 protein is CASSYSNHRGRTEAFF. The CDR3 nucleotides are TGTGCCAGCAGTTACTCGAATCACCGGGGGCGGACTGAAGCTTTCTTT.

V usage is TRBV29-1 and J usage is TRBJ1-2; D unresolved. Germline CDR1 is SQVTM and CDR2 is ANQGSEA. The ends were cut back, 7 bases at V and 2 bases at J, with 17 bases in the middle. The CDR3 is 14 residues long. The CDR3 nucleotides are TGCAGCGCTGGTGAAGCAGTAAAGAACTATGGCTACACCTTC. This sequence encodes CSAGEAVKNYGYTF.

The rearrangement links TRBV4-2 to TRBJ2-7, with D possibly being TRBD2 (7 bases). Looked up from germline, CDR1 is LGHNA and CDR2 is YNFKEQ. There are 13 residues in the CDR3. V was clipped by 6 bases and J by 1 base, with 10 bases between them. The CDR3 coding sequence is TGTGCCAGCAGGGGGGGGGCTTCCTACGAGCAGTACTTC. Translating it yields CASRGGASYEQYF.

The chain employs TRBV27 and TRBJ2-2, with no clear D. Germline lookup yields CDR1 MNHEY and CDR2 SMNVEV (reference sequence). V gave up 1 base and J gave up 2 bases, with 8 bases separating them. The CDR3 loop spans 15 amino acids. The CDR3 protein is CASSLWSPNTGELFF. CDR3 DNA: TGTGCCAGCAGTTTATGGTCCCCAAACACCGGGGAGCTGTTTTTT.

CDR3 nucleotides: TGCGCCAGCAGCTTGGGACAGTCTGGAAACACCATATATTTT. Translation: CASSLGQSGNTIYF. This rearrangement joins TRBV5-1 to TRBJ1-3, with D tentatively TRBD1 (5 bases). The V and J ends lost 0 bases and 1 base respectively, with 5 bases between them. This CDR3 has 14 residues. CDR1 SGHRS and CDR2 YFSETQ come from the germline V gene.

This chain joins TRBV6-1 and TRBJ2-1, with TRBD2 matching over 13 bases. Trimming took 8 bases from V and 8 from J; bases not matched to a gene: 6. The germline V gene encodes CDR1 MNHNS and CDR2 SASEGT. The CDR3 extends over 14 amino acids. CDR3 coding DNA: TGTGCCAGCGCGACTAGCGGGAGGATAGATGAGCAGTTCTTC. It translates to CASATSGRIDEQFF.